This T cell receptor (beta chain) is from a study of shared clonotypes between healthy human individuals. Study-wide findings and caveats: Donor scarcity curtailed the genetic and exposure-history diversity represented herein.

It was CD45RO-negative cells, positively selected for CCR7, that made up naive CD8 cells, with terminally differentiated effector memory CD45RA+ cells excluded. The study enrolled healthy HIV-negative adults without recent acute infections or vaccinations as donors. With respect to this clone: Its antigen is currently unknown.

The CDR3 extends over 16 amino acids. Germline loops: CDR1 MGHRA, CDR2 YSYEKL. V lost 0 bases and J 5 bases, leaving 16 bases between the germline ends. The input for sorted-subset replicate PCRs was 200 to 250 ng DNA, tens of thousands of T cell genomes. TCRdb's copy holds only in-frame clones and misses some; the assay was immunoSEQ multiplex PCR. This sample has roughly 2,000,000 clones, with about 95% found just once. Sequenced sample: naive CD8+ T cells sorted from blood. This chain connects TRBV4-1 to TRBJ1-1; perhaps TRBD1 as D (5 bases). The source of this sequence is a young man in good health. For the CDR3, the DNA is TGCGCCAGCAGCCAAGATTCGCAGGGTTTGGGGACTGAAGCTTTCTTT. This codes for CASSQDSQGLGTEAFF.